The rows below give T cell receptor beta chains drawn from one sample of a study of PD-1 blockade in classical Hodgkin lymphoma. Some clones are missing from TCRdb's copy, which holds only in-frame ones; the method was immunoSEQ multiplex PCR. This table holds 45,000 to 55,000 clones, 81% found once. The material was peripheral blood mononuclear cells (PBMCs), obtained at baseline. These receptors all stem from a human donor with classical Hodgkin lymphoma. Both conserved end residues are part of each CDR3. The order of the fields is CDR3 protein, V gene, clone size. Size is stated for part of the rows, as once, few or many counts, or as a class when the clone is expanded.

CDR3 protein: CSAGAELGAFF; V gene: TRBV29-1; clone size: -
CDR3 protein: CASSLDRVVRYEQYF; V gene: TRBV11-2; clone size: -
CDR3 protein: CASSFSGTGGANTEAFF; V gene: TRBV5-1; clone size: -
CDR3 protein: CASSTPQGRTADTQYF; V gene: TRBV19; clone size: -
CDR3 protein: CSVGVGELADTQYF; V gene: TRBV29-1; clone size: -
CDR3 protein: CASSREYGYTF; V gene: TRBV6-5; clone size: once
CDR3 protein: CASMKGFSNTEAFF; V gene: TRBV11-2; clone size: once
CDR3 protein: CAWRTAGATDTQYF; V gene: TRBV30; clone size: -
CDR3 protein: CASSRSAYEQYF; V gene: TRBV18; clone size: few
CDR3 protein: CASSFDGGGNYGYTF; V gene: TRBV7-2; clone size: -
CDR3 protein: CASSQEVPPEKLFF; V gene: TRBV4-3; clone size: -
CDR3 protein: CASSNSGIGKNIQYF; V gene: TRBV2; clone size: -
CDR3 protein: CASSYAGTTTGELFF; V gene: TRBV4-1; clone size: -
CDR3 protein: CASSPGTGYNEQFF; V gene: TRBV5-1; clone size: -
CDR3 protein: CASSFQDSYEQYF; V gene: TRBV27; clone size: -